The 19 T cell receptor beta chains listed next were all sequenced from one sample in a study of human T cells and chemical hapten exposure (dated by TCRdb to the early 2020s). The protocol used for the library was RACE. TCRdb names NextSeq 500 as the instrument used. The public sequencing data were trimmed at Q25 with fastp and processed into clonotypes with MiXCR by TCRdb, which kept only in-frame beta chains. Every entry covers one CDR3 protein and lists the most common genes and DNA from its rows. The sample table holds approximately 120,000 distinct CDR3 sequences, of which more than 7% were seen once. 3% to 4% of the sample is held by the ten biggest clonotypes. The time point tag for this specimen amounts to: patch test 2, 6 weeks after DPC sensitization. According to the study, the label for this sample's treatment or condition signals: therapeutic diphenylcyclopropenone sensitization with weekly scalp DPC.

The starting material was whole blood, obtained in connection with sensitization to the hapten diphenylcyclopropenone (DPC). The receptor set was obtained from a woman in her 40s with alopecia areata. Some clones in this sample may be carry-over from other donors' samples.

This CDR3 reads CATSKQGFGNTEAFF. CDR3 nucleotide sequence: TGTGCCACCAGCAAACAGGGGTTCGGGAACACTGAAGCTTTCTTT. This sequence joins TRBV15 and TRBJ1-1; TRBD1 matches at 7 bases. The trim removed 4 bases at V and 1 base at J, leaving 6 bases unmatched. This CDR3 is built from 15 residues. In germline, CDR1 is LNHNV, CDR2 YYDKDF (reference sequence).

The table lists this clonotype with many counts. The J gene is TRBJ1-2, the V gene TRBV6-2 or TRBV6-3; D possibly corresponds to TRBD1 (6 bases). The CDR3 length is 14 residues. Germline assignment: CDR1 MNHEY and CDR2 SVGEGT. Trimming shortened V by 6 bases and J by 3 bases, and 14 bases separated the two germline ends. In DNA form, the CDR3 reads TGTGCCAGCAGATCATCAGGGGTGCACTATGGCTACACCTTC. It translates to CASRSSGVHYGYTF.

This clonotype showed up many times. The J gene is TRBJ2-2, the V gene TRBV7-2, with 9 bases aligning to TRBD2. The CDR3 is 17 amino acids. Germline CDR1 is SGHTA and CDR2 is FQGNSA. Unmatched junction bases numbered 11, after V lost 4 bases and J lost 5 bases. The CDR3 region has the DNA TGTGCCAGCAGCTATAGGGCGGGACTAGCTGGGACCGGGGAGCTGTTTTTT. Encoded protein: CASSYRAGLAGTGELFF.

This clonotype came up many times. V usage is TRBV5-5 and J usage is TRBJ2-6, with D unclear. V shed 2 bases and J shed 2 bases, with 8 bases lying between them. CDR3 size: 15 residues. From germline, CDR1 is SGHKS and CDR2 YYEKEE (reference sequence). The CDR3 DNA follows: TGTGCCAGCAGCTTCCAGGTCCCTGGGGCCAACGTCCTGACTTTC. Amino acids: CASSFQVPGANVLTF.

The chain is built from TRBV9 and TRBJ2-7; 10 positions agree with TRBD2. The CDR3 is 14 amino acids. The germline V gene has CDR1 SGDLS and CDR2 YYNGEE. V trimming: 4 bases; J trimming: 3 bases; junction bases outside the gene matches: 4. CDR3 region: CASSPERGGYEQYF. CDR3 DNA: TGTGCCAGCAGCCCGGAGCGGGGGGGCTACGAGCAGTACTTC. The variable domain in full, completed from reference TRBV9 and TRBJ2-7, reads DSGVTQTPKHLITATGQRVTLRCSPRSGDLSVYWYQQSLDQGLQFLIQYYNGEERAKGNILERFSAQQFPDLHSELNLSSLELGDSALYFCASSPERGGYEQYFGPGTRLTVT.

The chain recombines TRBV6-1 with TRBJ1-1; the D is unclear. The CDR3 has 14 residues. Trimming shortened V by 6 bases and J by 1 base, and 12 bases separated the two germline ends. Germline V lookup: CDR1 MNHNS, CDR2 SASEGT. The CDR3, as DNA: TGTGCCAGCAGCGTAGAGGGCCCGAACACTGAAGCTTTCTTT. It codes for CASSVEGPNTEAFF.

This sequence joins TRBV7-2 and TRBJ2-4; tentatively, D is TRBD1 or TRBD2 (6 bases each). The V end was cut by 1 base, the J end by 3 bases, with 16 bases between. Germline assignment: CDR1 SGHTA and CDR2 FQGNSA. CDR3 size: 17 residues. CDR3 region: CASSLGLGGGGKNIQYF. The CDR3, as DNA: TGTGCCAGCAGCTTAGGGCTAGGGGGAGGTGGCAAAAACATTCAGTACTTC.

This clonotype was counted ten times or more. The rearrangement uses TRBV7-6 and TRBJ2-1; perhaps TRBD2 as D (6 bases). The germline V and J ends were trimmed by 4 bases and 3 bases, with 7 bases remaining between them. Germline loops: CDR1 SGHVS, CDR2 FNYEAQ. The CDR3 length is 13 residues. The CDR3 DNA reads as TGTGCCAGCAGCTCCGGGGGCTACAATGAGCAGTTCTTC. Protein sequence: CASSSGGYNEQFF.

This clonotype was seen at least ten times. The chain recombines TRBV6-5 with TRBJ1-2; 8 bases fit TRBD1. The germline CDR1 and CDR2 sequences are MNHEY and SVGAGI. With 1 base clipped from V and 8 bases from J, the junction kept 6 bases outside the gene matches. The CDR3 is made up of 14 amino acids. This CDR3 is CASSYFQGAGGYTF. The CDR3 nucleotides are TGTGCCAGCAGTTACTTTCAGGGGGCAGGAGGCTACACCTTC.

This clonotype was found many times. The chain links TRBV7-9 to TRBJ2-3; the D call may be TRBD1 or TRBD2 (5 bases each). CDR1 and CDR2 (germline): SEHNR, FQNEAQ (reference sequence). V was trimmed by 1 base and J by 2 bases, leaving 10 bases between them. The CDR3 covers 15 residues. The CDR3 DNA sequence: TGTGCCAGCAGCTTAGAAGGGACCGTCACAGATACGCAGTATTTT. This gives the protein CASSLEGTVTDTQYF.

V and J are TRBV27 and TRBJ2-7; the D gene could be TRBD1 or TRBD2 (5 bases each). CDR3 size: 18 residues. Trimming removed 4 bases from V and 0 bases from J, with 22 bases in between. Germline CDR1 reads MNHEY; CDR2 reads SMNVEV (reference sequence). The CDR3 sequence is CASSSNRFPGPISYEQYF. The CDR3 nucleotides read TGTGCCAGCAGTTCCAACCGATTCCCGGGACCCATCTCCTACGAGCAGTACTTC.

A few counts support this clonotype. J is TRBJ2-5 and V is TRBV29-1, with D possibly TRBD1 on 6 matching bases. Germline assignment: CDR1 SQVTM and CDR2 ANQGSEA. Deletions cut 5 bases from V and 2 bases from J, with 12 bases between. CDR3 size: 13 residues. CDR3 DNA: TGCAGCGTTTCTACAGGGTCTCAAGAGACCCAGTACTTC. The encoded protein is CSVSTGSQETQYF.

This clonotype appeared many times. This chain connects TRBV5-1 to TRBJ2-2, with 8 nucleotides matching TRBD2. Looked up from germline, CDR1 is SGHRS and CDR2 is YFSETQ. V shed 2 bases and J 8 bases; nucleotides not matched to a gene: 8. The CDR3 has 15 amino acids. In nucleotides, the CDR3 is TGCGCCAGCAGCTTAAGCGGGGGCCTACTTGGGGAGCTGTTTTTT. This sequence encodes CASSLSGGLLGELFF.

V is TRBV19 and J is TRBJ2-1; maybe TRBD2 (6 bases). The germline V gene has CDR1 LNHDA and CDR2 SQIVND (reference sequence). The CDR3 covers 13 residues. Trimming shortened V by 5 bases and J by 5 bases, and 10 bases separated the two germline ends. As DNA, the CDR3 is TGTGCCAGTAGTCCGTCGGGGGACAATGAGCAGTTCTTC. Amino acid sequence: CASSPSGDNEQFF.

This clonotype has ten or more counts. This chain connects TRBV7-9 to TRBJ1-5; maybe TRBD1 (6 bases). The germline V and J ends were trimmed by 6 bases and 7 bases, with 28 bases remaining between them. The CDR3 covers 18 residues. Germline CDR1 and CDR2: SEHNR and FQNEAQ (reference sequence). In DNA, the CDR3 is TGTGCCAGCAGGCCGACGTCGGTTGCGTTGACAGGTCGGCAGCCCCAGCATTTT. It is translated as CASRPTSVALTGRQPQHF. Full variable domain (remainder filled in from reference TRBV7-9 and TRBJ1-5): DTGVSQNPRHKITKRGQNVTFRCDPISEHNRLYWYRQTLGQGPEFLTYFQNEAQLEKSRLLSDRFSAERPKGSFSTLEIQRTEQGDSAMYLCASRPTSVALTGRQPQHFGDGTRLSIL.

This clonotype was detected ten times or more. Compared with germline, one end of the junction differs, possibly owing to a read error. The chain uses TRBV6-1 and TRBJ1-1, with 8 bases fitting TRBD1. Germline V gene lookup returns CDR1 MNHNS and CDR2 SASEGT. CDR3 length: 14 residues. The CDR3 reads CASSRRGQETEVFF. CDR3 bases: TGTGCCAGCAGCCGCAGGGGGCAGGAAACTGAAGTTTTCTTT.

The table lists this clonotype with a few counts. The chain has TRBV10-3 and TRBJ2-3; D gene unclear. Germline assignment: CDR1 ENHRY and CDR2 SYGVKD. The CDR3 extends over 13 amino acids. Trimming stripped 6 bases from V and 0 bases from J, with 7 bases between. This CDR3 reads CAISGSSTDTQYF. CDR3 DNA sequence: TGTGCCATCAGCGGGTCTAGCACAGATACGCAGTATTTT.

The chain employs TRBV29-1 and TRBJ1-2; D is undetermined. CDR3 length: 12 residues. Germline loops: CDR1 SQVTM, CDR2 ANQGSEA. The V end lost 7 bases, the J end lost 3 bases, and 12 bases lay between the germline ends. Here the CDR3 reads CSAHERDYGYTF. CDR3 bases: TGCAGCGCACACGAGCGGGACTATGGCTACACCTTC. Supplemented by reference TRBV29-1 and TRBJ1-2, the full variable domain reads SAVISQKPSRDICQRGTSLTIQCQVDSQVTMMFWYRQQPGQSLTLIATANQGSEATYESGFVIDKFPISRPNLTFSTLTVSNMSPEDSSIYLCSAHERDYGYTFGSGTRLTVV.

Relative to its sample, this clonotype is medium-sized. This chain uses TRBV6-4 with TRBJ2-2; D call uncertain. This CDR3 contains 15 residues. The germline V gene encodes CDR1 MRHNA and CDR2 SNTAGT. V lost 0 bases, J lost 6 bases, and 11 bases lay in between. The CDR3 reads CASSDSNGSPGELFF. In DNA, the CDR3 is TGTGCCAGCAGTGACTCGAACGGGTCCCCCGGGGAGCTGTTTTTT.